Below, one T cell receptor beta chain is given with its context. The antigen it binds to is not known. The input lacks base qualities; no much larger clone sits a single base away. These data belong to a study of shared clonotypes between healthy human individuals (dated by TCRdb to the early 2020s). About the full investigation: Two women and a few men aged 18 to 49 years were included in the cohort. To estimate repertoire size and how much clonotypes are shared between individuals, the study performed deep sequencing of blood TCR repertoires from a few healthy adults. To increase sequencing depth and limit assay-specific biases, different laboratories used diverse techniques to prepare libraries and sequence TCR repertoires. Per donor, leukapheresis produced somewhere between about 0.94 and 9 billion PBMCs.

The investigation overall reported the following: Pairwise subsampling indicated that sequencing depth was expected to affect the degree of clonotype sharing among donors. Because the study included a small number of donors, the genetic and exposure-history diversity represented was limited. Sampling was restricted to blood, and TCR repertoires in tissue are likely to differ from TCR repertoires in blood.

CDR1 and CDR2 were assigned from the germline V gene (reference sequence) as SEHNR and FQNEAQ. The CDR3 holds 16 amino acids from the cysteine to the phenylalanine. The sequence is cut down to CDR3 DNA, 48 bases in frame from base 1. V is clipped by 1 base and J by 2 bases, and the sequence between their germline boundaries is 13 bases long. TCR CDR3 regions were amplified from genomic DNA by multiplex PCR using the deep immunoSEQ assay. Extracted genomic DNA from each cell subset was distributed evenly across all wells of several immunoSEQ 96-well plates, and each plate was treated as a replicate. For unsorted PBMC, each replicate PCR was loaded with approximately 320 ng genomic DNA, equivalent to roughly 33,000 T cell genomes. Ten immunoSEQ deep assay plates were used to sequence the unsorted PBMC genomic DNA. Purified libraries were measured with a Qubit 3.0 fluorometer, size-checked on a Bioanalyzer 2100, and measured again with the KAPA Library Quantification kit. A separate single-read 150-cycle Illumina NextSeq 550 flow cell was used to sequence each immunoSEQ 96-well plate. Per the source publication's procedure: Because the immunoSEQ output held only junctional sequences and lacked quality scores, the filtering could not match the filtering applied to full-length reads. To assign V/J genes and CDR3, sequences were annotated using PyIR, a Python wrapper for IgBLAST v1.9, with IMGT germline references. Reads with weak V/J assignments (E-value above 1e-6), missing CDR3, stop codons, out-of-frame junctions, or ambiguous translated residues were removed. V3J clonotypes were defined as sequences sharing an identical inferred V gene, J gene, and CDR3 amino acid sequence. The percentage overlap between two repertoires was calculated by dividing the number of shared unique clonotypes by the size of the smaller repertoire. Three approaches were used to assess repertoire richness: RTK rarefaction, the Chao1 estimator, and Recon v2.1 estimates of unobserved clonotypes. In its TCRdb copy, this immuneACCESS table keeps in-frame sequences only and misses some clones. Where compared with another copy, unresolved V genes explain less than half of these, and the others have no known cause. That table supplies the V and J calls and clone size; D and trimming were determined from the DNA. The table for this sample lists roughly 500,000 clones; roughly 80% of them were counted only once. Clones ranked in the top ten supply roughly 13% of the sample.

Donors were healthy HIV-negative adults with no recently reported acute infections or vaccinations. Every donor was a Caucasian adult living in Nashville, Tennessee, USA. For unsorted samples, roughly 81 million PBMCs were counted and genomic DNA was extracted with the QIAamp DNA Blood Mini kit. Blood was obtained by leukapheresis, after which PBMCs were separated by Ficoll-Histopaque density gradient centrifugation and cryopreserved in liquid nitrogen vapor phase. What was sequenced was PBMCs. The TCR sequence derives from a woman in her thirties or forties in good health. Some clones in this sample may be carry-over from other donors' samples. This chain is built from TRBV7-9 and TRBJ2-3; the D gene is perhaps TRBD1, from 5 matching bases. The CDR3 region reads CASSLVLGRFTDTQYF. Read as DNA, the sequence is TGTGCCAGCAGCTTAGTGCTGGGGCGGTTCACAGATACGCAGTATTTT.